The 12 T cell receptor beta chains presented below share a single source sample, sequenced in a study of blood T cell repertoires in COVID-19. TCRdb's copy holds only in-frame clones and misses some; the assay was immunoSEQ multiplex PCR. The sample contains 180,000 or so clones, about 85% of which appear only once. Sequencing was done on a sample of peripheral blood. The receptor set was obtained from a woman aged 80 or over with acute or convalescent COVID-19.

V usage is TRBV27 and J usage is TRBJ1-2; 8 bases map to TRBD1. CDR1 is MNHEY and CDR2 is SMNVEV in the germline V gene (reference sequence). The CDR3 loop spans 17 amino acids. V shed 4 bases, J shed 5 bases, and the junction held 15 bases outside the gene matches. The CDR3 DNA sequence: TGTGCCAGCAGTTACGGGGCAGGGGGCGGGTTATGGTATGGCTACACCTTC. Translation gives CASSYGAGGGLWYGYTF.

The V and J genes are TRBV5-4 and TRBJ2-1, with a weak D call TRBD2 (5 bases). The CDR3 runs to 15 residues. Germline V gene lookup returns CDR1 SGHNT and CDR2 YYREEE (reference sequence). V lost 0 bases and J 6 bases, leaving 13 bases between the germline ends. CDR3 nucleotide sequence: TGTGCCAGCAGCTTGGACGCTCTCGCGGGCAATGAGCAGTTCTTC. Its protein product is CASSLDALAGNEQFF.

This clone occurred once. The chain employs TRBV18 and TRBJ1-5; the match to TRBD1 covers 7 bases. J gave up 4 bases and V 3 bases, and 9 bases lay outside the gene matches. The CDR3 is 16 residues long. Germline assignment: CDR1 KGHSH and CDR2 LQKENI. CDR3 in amino acids: CASSPQTPGGNQPQHF. For the CDR3, the DNA is TGTGCCAGCTCACCGCAAACGCCAGGGGGGAATCAGCCCCAGCATTTT.

This clone has only one observation. The J gene is TRBJ1-1, the V gene TRBV10-3; the match to TRBD1 covers 8 bases. V trimming: 6 bases; J trimming: 1 base; junction bases outside the gene matches: 4. The CDR3 covers 14 residues. The germline gives CDR1 ENHRY, CDR2 SYGVKD. CDR3 DNA sequence: TGTGCCATCAGGGAAGACAGGGGGAACACTGAAGCTTTCTTT. Protein sequence: CAIREDRGNTEAFF.

The chain uses TRBV5-8 and TRBJ2-7, with 8 bases identical to TRBD1. This CDR3 spans 14 amino acids. Germline V gene sequence: CDR1 SGHTS, CDR2 YDEGEE. Trimming at V came to 0 bases and at J to 4 bases, leaving 3 bases not matched to a gene. The CDR3 protein is CASSLEQGAYEQYF. In DNA, the CDR3 is TGTGCCAGCAGCTTGGAGCAGGGGGCTTACGAGCAGTACTTC.

The rearrangement uses TRBV29-1 and TRBJ2-3, with D unresolved. Germline CDR1 SQVTM, CDR2 ANQGSEA. Trimming shortened V by 4 bases and J by 0 bases, and 11 bases separated the two germline ends. This CDR3 is 14 amino acids long. The CDR3 protein is CSVGFSGSTDTQYF. The CDR3 coding sequence is TGCAGCGTTGGATTCTCCGGGAGCACAGATACGCAGTATTTT.

As DNA, the CDR3 is TGCGCCAGCAGCCAGACTCAGGGGCTCAGCCCTGAAGCTTTCTTT. As protein: CASSQTQGLSPEAFF. The J gene is TRBJ1-1, the V gene TRBV4-1, with a weak D call TRBD1 (6 bases). The CDR3 length is 15 residues. V was clipped by 3 bases and J by 6 bases, with 17 bases between them. The germline gives CDR1 MGHRA, CDR2 YSYEKL.

The V call is TRBV6-5, the J call TRBJ1-4, with TRBD1 as a possible D gene (6 bases). The germline V gene encodes CDR1 MNHEY and CDR2 SVGAGI. The CDR3 runs to 14 residues. Trimming pared 6 bases from V and 10 bases from J, leaving 18 bases between. The DNA for the CDR3 is TGTGCCAGCAGGGGGGCTCGGACGGGAGGAAAACTGTTTTTT. It specifies CASRGARTGGKLFF.

V is TRBV10-1 and J is TRBJ2-7; D gene unclear. Germline V gene data show CDR1 as WNHNN and CDR2 as SYGVQD (reference sequence). Trimming left V 5 bases short and J 4 bases short, with 6 bases between. CDR3 length: 11 residues. This chain's CDR3 is CASSFRYEQYF. CDR3 nucleotides: TGCGCCAGCAGTTTCCGGTACGAGCAGTACTTC.

CDR3 nucleotides: TGTGCCAGCTCTCTTGACAGGGGGCGTGAGACCCAGTACTTC. Its translation: CASSLDRGRETQYF. This rearrangement joins TRBV5-4 to TRBJ2-5; 10 bases are shared with TRBD1. Germline CDR1 and CDR2: SGHNT and YYREEE (reference sequence). This CDR3 spans 14 amino acids. The V and J ends lost 7 bases and 5 bases, in that order; junction bases with no gene match: 8.

The V and J genes are TRBV9 and TRBJ2-3; 10 bases match TRBD2. The CDR3 consists of 15 residues. Germline assignment: CDR1 SGDLS and CDR2 YYNGEE. The J segment lost 2 bases and the V segment lost 1 base, leaving 1 base of the junction unmatched. The DNA for the CDR3 is TGTGCCAGCAGCGTACTAGCGGGAGACACAGATACGCAGTATTTT. It is translated as CASSVLAGDTDTQYF.

This chain uses TRBV27 with TRBJ1-2; D unclear. V was trimmed by 6 bases and J by 6 bases, leaving 17 bases between them. This CDR3 has 14 residues. Germline lookup yields CDR1 MNHEY and CDR2 SMNVEV (reference sequence). CDR3 nucleotide sequence: TGTGCCAGCAGCTTTTCCGCCTCGGGTGATGGCTACACCTTC. It specifies CASSFSASGDGYTF.